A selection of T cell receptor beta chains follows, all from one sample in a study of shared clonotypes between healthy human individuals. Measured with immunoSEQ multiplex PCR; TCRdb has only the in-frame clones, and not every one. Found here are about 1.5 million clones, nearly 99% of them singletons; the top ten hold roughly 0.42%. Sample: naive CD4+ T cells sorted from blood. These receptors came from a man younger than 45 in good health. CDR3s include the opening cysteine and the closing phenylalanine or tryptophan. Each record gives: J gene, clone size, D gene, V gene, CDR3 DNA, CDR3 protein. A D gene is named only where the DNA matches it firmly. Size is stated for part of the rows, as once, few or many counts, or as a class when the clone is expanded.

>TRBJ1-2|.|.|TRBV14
TGTGCCAGCAGCCAAGGATCCGCGAGGTATAACGGCTACACCTTC
CASSQGSARYNGYTF
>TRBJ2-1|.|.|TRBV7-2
TGTGCCAGCAGCTTAAACTACAATGAGCAGTTCTTC
CASSLNYNEQFF
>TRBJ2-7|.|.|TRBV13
TGTGCCAGCAGCTTTGTTTCCCTAGAGCAGTACTTC
CASSFVSLEQYF
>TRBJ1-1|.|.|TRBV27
TGTGCCAGCAGTTTAGGACCTCGGGGCACTGAAGCTTTCTTT
CASSLGPRGTEAFF
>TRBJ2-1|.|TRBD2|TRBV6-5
TGTGCCAGCACCTTAAGCGGGATCCACAATGAGCAGTTCTTC
CASTLSGIHNEQFF
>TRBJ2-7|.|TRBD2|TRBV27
TGTGCCAGCAGTTTCCTCCCCGGGGGGTTGAACGAGCAGTACTTC
CASSFLPGGLNEQYF
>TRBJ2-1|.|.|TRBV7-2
TGTGCCAGCAGCTTCAGGAATGAGCAGTTCTTC
CASSFRNEQFF
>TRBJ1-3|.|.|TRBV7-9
TGTGCCAGCAGCCTGGAACTGGACACCATATATTTT
CASSLELDTIYF
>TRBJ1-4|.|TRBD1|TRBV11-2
TGTGCCAGCAGCCAGGCGGACAGGGACGAAAAACTGTTTTTT
CASSQADRDEKLFF
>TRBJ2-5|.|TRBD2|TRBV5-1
TGCGCCAGCAGCTGGGGACTAGCGGGAGGTGAGACCCAGTACTTC
CASSWGLAGGETQYF
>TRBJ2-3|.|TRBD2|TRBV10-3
TGTGCCATCAGTGCGGGACTAGCCGGGAGCACAGATACGCAGTATTTT
CAISAGLAGSTDTQYF
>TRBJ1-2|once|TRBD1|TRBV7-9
TGTGCCAGCAGCTTTGTGAGGCGACAGGGCTCTACTGGCTACACCTTC
CASSFVRRQGSTGYTF
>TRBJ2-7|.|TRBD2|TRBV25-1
TGTGCCAGCAGTTTCCCAATTCGACTAGCGGAGACCTACGAGCAGTACTTC
CASSFPIRLAETYEQYF
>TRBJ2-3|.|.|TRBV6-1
TGTGCCAGCCTCGGGAGAAGTTGGAGCACAGATACGCAGTATTTT
CASLGRSWSTDTQYF
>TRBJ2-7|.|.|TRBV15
TGTGCCACCAGCAGCCCATCCTCCTACGAGCAGTACTTC
CATSSPSSYEQYF
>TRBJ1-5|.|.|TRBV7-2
TGTGCCAGCAGCTTAAGAGATCAGCCCCAGCATTTT
CASSLRDQPQHF
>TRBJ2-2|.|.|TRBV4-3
TGCGCCAGCAGTCAATACCCCCCGGGGGCCCCGAACACCGGGGAGCTGTTTTTT
CASSQYPPGAPNTGELFF
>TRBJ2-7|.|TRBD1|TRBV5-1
TGCGCCAGCAGCAAGGGACAGGACCTCTCCGAGCAGTACTTC
CASSKGQDLSEQYF
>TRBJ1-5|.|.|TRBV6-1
TGTGCCAGCAGTGAAGCGGGAGGGATCCATCAGCCCCAGCATTTT
CASSEAGGIHQPQHF
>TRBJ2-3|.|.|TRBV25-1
TGTGCCAGCAGTGATTACCGGTCAGCCACTAGCACAGATACGCAGTATTTT
CASSDYRSATSTDTQYF
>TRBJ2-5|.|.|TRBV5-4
TGTGCCAGCTCGGAGAGGGGGGAGACCCAGTACTTC
CASSERGETQYF
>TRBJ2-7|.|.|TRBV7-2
TGTGCCAGCAGCTTAGTTGAGGGGTCCTACGAGCAGTACTTC
CASSLVEGSYEQYF
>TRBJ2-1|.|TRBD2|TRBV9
TGTGCCAGCACCCCTATCGGGAGGTCTGACAATGAGCAGTTCTTC
CASTPIGRSDNEQFF
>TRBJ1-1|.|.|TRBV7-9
TGTGCCAGCAGCTTGTTTCCAGGGGAATCTGAAGCTTTCTTT
CASSLFPGESEAFF
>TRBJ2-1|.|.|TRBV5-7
TGTGCCATCCCGGGACCACCTTTGGAGCAGTTCTTC
CAIPGPPLEQFF
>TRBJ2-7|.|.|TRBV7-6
TGTGCCAGCAGCTTAGAGGTAATGGACCTTTTGGGCGAGCAGTACTTC
CASSLEVMDLLGEQYF
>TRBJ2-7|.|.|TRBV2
TGTGCCAGCAGTGAGGGCACTTACTACGAGCAGTACTTC
CASSEGTYYEQYF
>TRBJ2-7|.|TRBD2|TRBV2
TGTGCCAGCAGTGAGCCTTTAGCGGGAGTTAACGAGCAGTACTTC
CASSEPLAGVNEQYF
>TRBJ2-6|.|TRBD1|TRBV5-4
TGTGCCAGCAGCACCATGACAGGGTTACTCTCTGGGGCCAACGTCCTGACTTTC
CASSTMTGLLSGANVLTF
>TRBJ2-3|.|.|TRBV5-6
TGTGCCAGCAGCTCATCCGACCTACATGGGTATTTT
CASSSSDLHGYF
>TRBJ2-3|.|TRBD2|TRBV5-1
TGCGCCAGCATGACTAGCGGGGACACAGATACGCAGTATTTT
CASMTSGDTDTQYF
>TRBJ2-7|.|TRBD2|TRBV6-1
TGTGCCAGCAGACCCGGACTAGCGGGAGTCTACGAGCAGTACTTC
CASRPGLAGVYEQYF
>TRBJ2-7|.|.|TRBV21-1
TGTGCCAGCAGCAGCCGGGCCCGTCCATCCTACGAGCAGTACTTC
CASSSRARPSYEQYF
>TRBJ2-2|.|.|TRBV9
TGTGCCAGCAGCGTAGTAGATACCGGGGAGCTGTTTTTT
CASSVVDTGELFF
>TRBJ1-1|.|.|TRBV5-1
TGCGCCAGCAGCTTTACAGGTAACACTGAAGCTTTCTTT
CASSFTGNTEAFF
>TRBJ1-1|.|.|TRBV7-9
TGTGCCAGCAGGGGGGCGCCGGGGGCTGAAGCTTTCTTT
CASRGAPGAEAFF
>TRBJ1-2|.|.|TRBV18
TGTGCCAGCTCACCATCGGGAAGTGCCGACCTCTATGGCTACACCTTC
CASSPSGSADLYGYTF
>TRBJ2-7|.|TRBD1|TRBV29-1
TGCAGCGTTGAAGAGGACAGGGGGATGAACGAGCAGTACTTC
CSVEEDRGMNEQYF
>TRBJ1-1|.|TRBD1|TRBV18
TGTGCCAGCTCACCTCTAAGGGGACAGTCCTTCACTGAAGCTTTCTTT
CASSPLRGQSFTEAFF
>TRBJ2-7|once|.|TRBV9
TGTGCCAGCAGCCTTCAGTCCGGGACGCAGCCCTACGAGCAGTACTTC
CASSLQSGTQPYEQYF
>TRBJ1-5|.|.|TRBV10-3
TGTGCCATCAGTGAGTACGGGAGGGATGGTCAGCCCCAGCATTTT
CAISEYGRDGQPQHF
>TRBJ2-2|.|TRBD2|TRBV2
TGTGCCAGCAGTATCCCGGGACTAGCGGCGAACACCGGGGAGCTGTTTTTT
CASSIPGLAANTGELFF
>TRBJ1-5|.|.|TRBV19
TGTGCCAGTAGTATCCCCTCGGGGCAGCCCCAGCATTTT
CASSIPSGQPQHF
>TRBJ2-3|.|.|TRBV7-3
TGTGCCAGCAGCCCCCGAATACGTTCAGATACGCAGTATTTT
CASSPRIRSDTQYF
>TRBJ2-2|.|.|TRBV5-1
TGCGCCAGCAGCTTGGCCTTGGGGGCCGGGGAGCTGTTTTTT
CASSLALGAGELFF
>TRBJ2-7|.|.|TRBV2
TGTGCCAGCAGTCGCAGGGAGGTAGCGCGCGAGCAGTACTTC
CASSRREVAREQYF
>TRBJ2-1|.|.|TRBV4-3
TGCGCCAGCAGCCAAAGTTGGGCTAGCACTGAGCAGTTCTTC
CASSQSWASTEQFF